This T cell receptor (beta chain) was identified in a study of spatial heterogeneity in lung cancer. Looking at the study overall: Donation came from about 72 patients with untreated early-stage non-small cell lung cancer. Sequencing consistently turned up more beta-chain sequences than alpha-chain sequences.

Unique molecular identifiers, one per molecule, were present on every TCR cDNA molecule. One entry per CDR3 protein results from TCRdb running MiXCR on the 5' RACE reads. The repertoire holds about 120,000 distinct CDR3 sequences, with more than 9% as singletons. Trimming cost V 1 base and J 5 bases, with 11 bases left between them. The germline V gene encodes CDR1 LGHNA and CDR2 YSLEER. This CDR3 comprises 14 residues. Time point meaning: blood at routine non-recurrence follow-up after resection. Whole RNA from tumor, nontumor lung or frozen PBMC was sequenced unsorted. The chain links TRBV4-3 to TRBJ1-2; D is unclear. The specimen was PBMCs, collected at follow-up. This clonotype was obtained from a male donor with early-stage non-small cell lung cancer. The CDR3 spells CASSQVGPAYGYTF. The CDR3 DNA reads TGCGCCAGCAGCCAAGTAGGGCCAGCGTATGGCTACACCTTC.